This T cell receptor (beta chain) was obtained from a study of radiotherapy plus CTLA-4 blockade in lung cancer. Findings of the study overall: Early blood T cell clone changes and increased post-radiation serum interferon-beta were reportedly the strongest response predictors.

Only in-frame clones appear in the TCRdb table, and some are missing; sequencing was by immunoSEQ multiplex PCR. The repertoire holds about 83,000 clones, with over 70% as singletons. V lost 2 bases and J 4 bases, leaving 12 bases between the germline ends. The CDR3 consists of 14 residues. From germline, CDR1 is SGHRS and CDR2 YFSETQ. About this clone itself: Its antigen remains unidentified.

Lung cancer patients with chemo-refractory metastatic non-small-cell disease were given focal radiation plus CTLA-4 blockade with ipilimumab. Here the sequenced sample was peripheral blood, taken from a patient treated with radiotherapy plus ipilimumab. The V and J genes are TRBV5-1 and TRBJ1-2; maybe TRBD1 (6 bases). The sequence derives from a human donor with non-small cell lung cancer who had a partial response to radiotherapy plus ipilimumab. Some clones in this sample may be carry-over from other donors' samples. The CDR3 sequence: CASSFSRDIYGYTF. The DNA of the CDR3 is TGCGCCAGCAGCTTTTCCAGGGACATCTATGGCTACACCTTC. Drawing the rest from reference TRBV5-1 and TRBJ1-2, the complete variable domain is KAGVTQTPRYLIKTRGQQVTLSCSPISGHRSVSWYQQTPGQGLQFLFEYFSETQRNKGNFPGRFSGRQFSNSRSEMNVSTLELGDSALYLCASSFSRDIYGYTFGSGTRLTVV.